This entry is about one T cell receptor beta chain. The CDR3 runs 15 residues. Germline assignment: CDR1 GTSNPN and CDR2 SVGIG (reference sequence). After removal of 1 base from V and 3 bases from J, the junction contained 8 bases not matched to a gene. This record comes from a study of blood T cell repertoires in COVID-19. As for the study in general: The study drew acute and convalescent COVID-19 samples from the United States, Italy and Spain. From T cells, B-cell-depleted T cells, or PBMCs came the material, which was cDNA or gDNA.

Per the original data handling: Counts of nucleated cells, estimated from reference gene primer amplification, were obtained. Sequencing was performed with immunoSEQ multiplex PCR; in TCRdb, only in-frame clones are kept and a portion is missing. Clonal size and the V and J genes are those of that table, whereas D and trimming came from the DNA. The table lists over 85,000 clones, about 79% of them singletons. This receptor was identified in a woman at least 80 years old with active or convalescent COVID-19. This rearrangement joins TRBV30 to TRBJ1-2; 7 nucleotides agree with TRBD1. Sequenced material: peripheral blood. This CDR3 reads CAWSGKTGLDYGYTF. CDR3 coding DNA: TGTGCCTGGAGTGGTAAGACAGGGTTGGACTATGGCTACACCTTC.